This TCR beta chain stems from a study of T cells in Graves' hyperthyroidism and ophthalmopathy. Study-wide results and limits: The model anticipated ophthalmopathy a median approximately six months pre-onset.

TCR beta CDR3 sequences were amplified from RNA transcripts. RT-PCR in the first round (using the HTBI primer set) targeted the TCR CDR3. Each CDR3 protein is one row after TCRdb ran MiXCR on the multiplex PCR reads. The data hold around 440,000 distinct CDR3 sequences, with about a sixth observed a single time. The V gene's germline CDR1 is SNHLY and CDR2 FYNNEI. V shed 6 bases, J shed 6 bases, and the junction held 2 bases outside the gene matches. The CDR3 sequence is 13 residues long. This clonotype was recorded many times. No antigen is known for it. V is TRBV2 and J is TRBJ2-1, with 10 bases lining up with TRBD1. This sequence originates from a woman aged 18 to 35 with Graves' hyperthyroidism. The source material was blood. Written as DNA, the CDR3 is TGTGCCAGCAGCGACAGGGGGCGCAATGAGCAGTTCTTC. This sequence encodes CASSDRGRNEQFF. Filled out from reference TRBV2 and TRBJ2-1, the complete variable domain reads EPEVTQTPSHQVTQMGQEVILRCVPISNHLYFYWYRQILGQKVEFLVSFYNNEISEKSEIFDDQFSVERPDGSNFTLKIRSTKLEDSAMYFCASSDRGRNEQFFGPGTRLTVL.